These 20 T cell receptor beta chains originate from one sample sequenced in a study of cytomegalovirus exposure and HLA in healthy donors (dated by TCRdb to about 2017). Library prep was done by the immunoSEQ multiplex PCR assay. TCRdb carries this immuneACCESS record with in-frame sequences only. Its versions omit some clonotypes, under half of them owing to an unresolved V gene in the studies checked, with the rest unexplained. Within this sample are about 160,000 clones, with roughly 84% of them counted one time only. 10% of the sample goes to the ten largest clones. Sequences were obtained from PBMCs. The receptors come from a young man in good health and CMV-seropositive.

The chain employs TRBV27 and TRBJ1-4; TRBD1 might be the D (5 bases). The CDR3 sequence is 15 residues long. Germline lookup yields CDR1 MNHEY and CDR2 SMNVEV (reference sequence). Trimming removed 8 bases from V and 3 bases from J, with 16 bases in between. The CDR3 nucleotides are TGTGCCAGCTCAGGGAACCTTGGAGCTAATGAAAAACTGTTTTTT. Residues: CASSGNLGANEKLFF. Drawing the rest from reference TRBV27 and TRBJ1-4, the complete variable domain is EAQVTQNPRYLITVTGKKLTVTCSQNMNHEYMSWYRQDPGLGLRQIYYSMNVEVTDKGDVPEGYKVSRKEKRNFPLILESPSPNQTSLYFCASSGNLGANEKLFFGSGTQLSVL.

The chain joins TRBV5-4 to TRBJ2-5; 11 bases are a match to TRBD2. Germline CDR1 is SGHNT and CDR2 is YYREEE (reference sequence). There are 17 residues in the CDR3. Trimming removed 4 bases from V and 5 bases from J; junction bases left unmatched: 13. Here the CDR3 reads CASSPRASGGKWETQYF. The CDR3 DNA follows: TGTGCCAGCAGCCCGAGGGCTAGCGGGGGGAAGTGGGAGACCCAGTACTTC.

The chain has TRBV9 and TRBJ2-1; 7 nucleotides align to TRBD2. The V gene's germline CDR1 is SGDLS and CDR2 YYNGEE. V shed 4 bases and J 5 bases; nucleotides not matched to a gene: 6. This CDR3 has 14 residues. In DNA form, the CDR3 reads TGTGCCAGCAGCCCCGGGGGGAGGGACAATGAGCAGTTCTTC. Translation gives CASSPGGRDNEQFF. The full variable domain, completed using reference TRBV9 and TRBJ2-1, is DSGVTQTPKHLITATGQRVTLRCSPRSGDLSVYWYQQSLDQGLQFLIQYYNGEERAKGNILERFSAQQFPDLHSELNLSSLELGDSALYFCASSPGGRDNEQFFGPGTRLTVL.

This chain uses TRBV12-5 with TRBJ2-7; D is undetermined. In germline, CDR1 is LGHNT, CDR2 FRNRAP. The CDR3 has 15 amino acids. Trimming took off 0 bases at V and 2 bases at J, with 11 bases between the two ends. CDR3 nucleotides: TGTGCTAGTGGTTTGGTAAAGAACTGTACCTACGAGCAGTACTTC. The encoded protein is CASGLVKNCTYEQYF.

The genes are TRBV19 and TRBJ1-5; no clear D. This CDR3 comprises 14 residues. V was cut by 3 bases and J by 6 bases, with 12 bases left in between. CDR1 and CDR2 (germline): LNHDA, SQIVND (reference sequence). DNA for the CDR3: TGTGCCAGTAGTATTACCGGGAAGGGTCAGCCCCAGCATTTT. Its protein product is CASSITGKGQPQHF.

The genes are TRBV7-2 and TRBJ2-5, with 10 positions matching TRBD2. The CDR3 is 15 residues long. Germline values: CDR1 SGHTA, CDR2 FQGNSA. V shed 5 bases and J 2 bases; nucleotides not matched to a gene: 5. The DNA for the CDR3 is TGTGCCAGCAGCGTCGGACTAGCGGAACAAGAGACCCAGTACTTC. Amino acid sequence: CASSVGLAEQETQYF.

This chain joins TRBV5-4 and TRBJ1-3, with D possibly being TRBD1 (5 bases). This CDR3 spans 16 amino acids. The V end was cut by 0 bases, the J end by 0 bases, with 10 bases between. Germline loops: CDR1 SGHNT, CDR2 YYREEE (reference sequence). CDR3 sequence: CASSLAKGPSGNTIYF. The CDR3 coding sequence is TGTGCCAGCAGCTTGGCCAAGGGGCCCTCTGGAAACACCATATATTTT.

Here the CDR3 reads CASGLVLAGGIYEQYF. Written as DNA, the CDR3 is TGTGCTAGTGGTTTGGTACTAGCGGGGGGGATATACGAGCAGTACTTC. The V gene is TRBV12-5, the J gene TRBJ2-7, with 13 positions matching TRBD2. CDR1 is LGHNT, CDR2 FRNRAP, per germline. The V segment lost 0 bases and the J segment 4 bases; nucleotides outside the gene matches: 3. The CDR3 has 16 amino acids.

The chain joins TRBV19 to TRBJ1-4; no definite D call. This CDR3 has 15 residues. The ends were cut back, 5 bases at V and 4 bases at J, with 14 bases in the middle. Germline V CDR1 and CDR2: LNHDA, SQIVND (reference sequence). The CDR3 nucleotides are TGTGCCAGTAGTCTAGGGCAGAGGATTAATGAAAAACTGTTTTTT. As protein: CASSLGQRINEKLFF.

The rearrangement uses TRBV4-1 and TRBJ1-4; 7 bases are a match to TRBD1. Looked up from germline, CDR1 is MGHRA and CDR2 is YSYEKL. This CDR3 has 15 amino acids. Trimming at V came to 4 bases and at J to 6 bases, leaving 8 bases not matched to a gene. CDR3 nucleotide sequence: TGCGCCAGCAGCCCGACAGGGCAAAGGGATGAAAAACTGTTTTTT. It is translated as CASSPTGQRDEKLFF.

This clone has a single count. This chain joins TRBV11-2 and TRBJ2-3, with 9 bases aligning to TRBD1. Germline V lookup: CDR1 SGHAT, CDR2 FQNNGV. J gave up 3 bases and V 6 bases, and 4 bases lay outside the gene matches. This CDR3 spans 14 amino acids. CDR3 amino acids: CASSRDRVTDTQYF. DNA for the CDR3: TGTGCCAGCAGTAGGGACAGGGTTACAGATACGCAGTATTTT.

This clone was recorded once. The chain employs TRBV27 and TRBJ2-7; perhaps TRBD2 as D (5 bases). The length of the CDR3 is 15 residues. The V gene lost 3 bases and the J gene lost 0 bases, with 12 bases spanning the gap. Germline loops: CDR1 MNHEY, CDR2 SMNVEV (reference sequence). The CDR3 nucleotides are TGTGCCAGCAGTTTTCGGACTCCCGACTCCTACGAGCAGTACTTC. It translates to CASSFRTPDSYEQYF.

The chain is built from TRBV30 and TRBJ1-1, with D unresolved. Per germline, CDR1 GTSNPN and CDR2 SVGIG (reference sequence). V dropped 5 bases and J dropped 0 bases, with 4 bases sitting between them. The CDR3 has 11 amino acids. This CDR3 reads CAWFLNTEAFF. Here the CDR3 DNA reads TGTGCCTGGTTCTTGAACACTGAAGCTTTCTTT.

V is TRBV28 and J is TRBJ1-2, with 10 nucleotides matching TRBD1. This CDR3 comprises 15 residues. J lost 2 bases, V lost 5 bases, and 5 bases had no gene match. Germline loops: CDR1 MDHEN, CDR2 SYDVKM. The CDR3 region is CASSTPGQGNYGYTF. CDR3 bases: TGTGCCAGCAGTACTCCGGGACAGGGGAACTATGGCTACACCTTC.

CDR3 sequence reads: CASSVEQGASNEKLFF. Written as DNA, the CDR3 is TGTGCCAGTAGTGTGGAACAGGGGGCGTCTAATGAAAAACTGTTTTTT. The V and J genes are TRBV19 and TRBJ1-4; 9 bases agree with TRBD1. The CDR3 runs to 16 residues. Germline lookup yields CDR1 LNHDA and CDR2 SQIVND (reference sequence). Trimming removed 5 bases from V and 3 bases from J; junction bases left unmatched: 7.

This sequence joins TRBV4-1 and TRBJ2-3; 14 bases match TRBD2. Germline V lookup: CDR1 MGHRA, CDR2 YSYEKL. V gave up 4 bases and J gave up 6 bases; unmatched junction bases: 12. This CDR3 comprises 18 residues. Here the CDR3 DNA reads TGCGCCAGCAGCCCTTTAGGACTAGCGGGGGGCGGTAGGGATACGCAGTATTTT. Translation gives CASSPLGLAGGGRDTQYF.

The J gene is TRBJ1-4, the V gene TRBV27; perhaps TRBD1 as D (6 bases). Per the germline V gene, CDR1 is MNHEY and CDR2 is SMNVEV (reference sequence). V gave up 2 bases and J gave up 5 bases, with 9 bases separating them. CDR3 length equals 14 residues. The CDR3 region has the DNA TGTGCCAGCAGTTTAGCAGGGGCGAATGAAAAACTGTTTTTT. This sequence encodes CASSLAGANEKLFF.

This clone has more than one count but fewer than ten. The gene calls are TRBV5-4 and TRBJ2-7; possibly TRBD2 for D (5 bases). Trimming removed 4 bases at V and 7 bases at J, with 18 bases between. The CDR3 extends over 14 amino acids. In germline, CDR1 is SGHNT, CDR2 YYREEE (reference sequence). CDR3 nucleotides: TGTGCCAGCAGCCCCTCGGCGGACTCTACGGAGCAGTACTTC. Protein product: CASSPSADSTEQYF. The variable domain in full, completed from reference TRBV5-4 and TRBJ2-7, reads ETGVTQSPTHLIKTRGQQVTLRCSSQSGHNTVSWYQQALGQGPQFIFQYYREEENGRGNFPPRFSGLQFPNYSSELNVNALELDDSALYLCASSPSADSTEQYFGPGTRLTVT.

CDR3 sequence: CASSLGRDGSDEQFF. The DNA for the CDR3 is TGTGCCAGCAGCTTGGGGCGGGACGGGAGCGATGAGCAGTTCTTC. The chain joins TRBV5-6 to TRBJ2-1; TRBD2 is a possible D gene (6 bases). The CDR3 runs to 15 residues. Deletions cut 0 bases from V and 8 bases from J, with 15 bases between. The germline V gene encodes CDR1 SGHDT and CDR2 YYEEEE.

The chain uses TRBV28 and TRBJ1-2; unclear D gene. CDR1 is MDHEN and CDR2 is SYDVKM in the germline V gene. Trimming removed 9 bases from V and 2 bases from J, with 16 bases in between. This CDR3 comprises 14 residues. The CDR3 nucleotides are TGTGCCAGGGTAATGATGGCTCCCAACTATGGCTACACCTTC. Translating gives CARVMMAPNYGYTF.